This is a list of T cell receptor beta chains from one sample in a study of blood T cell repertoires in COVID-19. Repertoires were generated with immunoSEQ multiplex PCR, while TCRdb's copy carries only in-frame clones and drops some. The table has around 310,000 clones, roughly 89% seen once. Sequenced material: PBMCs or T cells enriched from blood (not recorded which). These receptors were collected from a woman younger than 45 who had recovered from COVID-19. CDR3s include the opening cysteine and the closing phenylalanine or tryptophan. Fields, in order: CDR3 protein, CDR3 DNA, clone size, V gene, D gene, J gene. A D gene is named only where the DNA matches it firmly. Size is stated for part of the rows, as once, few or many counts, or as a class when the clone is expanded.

CDR3: CAWSTTLMNTEAFF
DNA: TGTGCCTGGAGTACGACACTGATGAACACTGAAGCTTTCTTT
size: NA
V: TRBV30
D: NA
J: TRBJ1-1

CDR3: CAWSTVLTTQYF
DNA: TGTGCCTGGAGTACGGTCCTCACTACGCAGTATTTT
size: NA
V: TRBV30
D: NA
J: TRBJ2-3

CDR3: CASSLRTGDRTGELFF
DNA: TGTGCCAGCAGTTTACGGACGGGGGATCGCACCGGGGAGCTGTTTTTT
size: once
V: TRBV27
D: NA
J: TRBJ2-2

CDR3: CASSQTGSFQPQHF
DNA: TGTGCCAGCAGTCAGACAGGGTCCTTTCAGCCCCAGCATTTT
size: NA
V: TRBV2
D: TRBD1
J: TRBJ1-5

CDR3: CASSQDRAGVYEQYF
DNA: TGCGCCAGCAGCCAAGATCGAGCGGGAGTCTACGAGCAGTACTTC
size: NA
V: TRBV4-1
D: TRBD2
J: TRBJ2-7

CDR3: CASSQAGSPEAFF
DNA: TGTGCCAGCAGCCAGGCAGGGTCCCCTGAAGCTTTCTTT
size: medium-sized
V: TRBV3-1/TRBV3-2
D: NA
J: TRBJ1-1

CDR3: CASSKETGAYNEQFF
DNA: TGCGCCAGCAGCAAAGAGACAGGGGCGTACAATGAGCAGTTCTTC
size: once
V: TRBV5-1
D: TRBD1
J: TRBJ2-1

CDR3: CASSLRREYTPLHF
DNA: TGCGCCAGCAGCTTGAGGAGGGAGTATACACCCCTCCACTTT
size: NA
V: TRBV5-1
D: NA
J: TRBJ1-6

CDR3: CASSSRLVSYEQYF
DNA: TGTGCCAGCAGCTCCCGACTAGTGTCCTACGAGCAGTACTTC
size: NA
V: TRBV13
D: NA
J: TRBJ2-7

CDR3: CASSYLRVSGYEQYF
DNA: TGTGCCAGCAGTTATCTGAGGGTCTCAGGTTACGAGCAGTACTTC
size: NA
V: TRBV6-5
D: NA
J: TRBJ2-7

CDR3: CATSPGTGEREQFF
DNA: TGTGCCACCAGCCCCGGGACAGGGGAACGGGAGCAGTTCTTC
size: NA
V: TRBV24-1
D: TRBD1
J: TRBJ2-1

CDR3: CASSVNSRVNYGYTF
DNA: TGTGCCAGCAGCGTTAACAGCCGAGTTAACTATGGCTACACCTTC
size: NA
V: TRBV11-2
D: NA
J: TRBJ1-2

CDR3: CASSIRGSYLSNQPQHF
DNA: TGTGCCAGCAGTATCAGGGGTTCTTACCTCAGCAATCAGCCCCAGCATTTT
size: once
V: TRBV19
D: NA
J: TRBJ1-5

CDR3: CSASPLFQGAVDGYTF
DNA: TGCAGTGCTAGTCCGCTATTCCAGGGGGCGGTCGATGGCTACACCTTC
size: NA
V: TRBV20-1
D: TRBD1
J: TRBJ1-2

CDR3: CASSQDREAGAYEQYF
DNA: TGCGCCAGCAGCCAAGATCGAGAAGCGGGAGCCTACGAGCAGTACTTC
size: NA
V: TRBV4-1
D: TRBD2
J: TRBJ2-7

CDR3: CASSLGLAGGENEQFF
DNA: TGTGCCAGCAGTCTAGGACTAGCGGGAGGAGAAAATGAGCAGTTCTTC
size: NA
V: TRBV28
D: TRBD2
J: TRBJ2-1

CDR3: CASRRWGGTEAFF
DNA: TGTGCCAGCCGTCGGTGGGGGGGCACTGAAGCTTTCTTT
size: NA
V: TRBV12-3/TRBV12-4
D: NA
J: TRBJ1-1

CDR3: CARRGVYQETQYF
DNA: TGTGCCAGGCGGGGTGTATACCAAGAGACCCAGTACTTC
size: NA
V: TRBV2
D: NA
J: TRBJ2-5

CDR3: CASSDPLADERTSTDTQYF
DNA: TGTGCCAGCAGTGACCCTCTAGCGGACGAAAGAACTAGCACAGATACGCAGTATTTT
size: once
V: TRBV6-1
D: TRBD2
J: TRBJ2-3

CDR3: CASNGQGAAEAFF
DNA: TGTGCCAGCAACGGACAGGGGGCGGCTGAAGCTTTCTTT
size: NA
V: TRBV5-6
D: TRBD1
J: TRBJ1-1

CDR3: CATRYRVDQPQHF
DNA: TGTGCCACCAGGTACAGGGTAGATCAGCCCCAGCATTTT
size: NA
V: TRBV15
D: NA
J: TRBJ1-5

CDR3: CATKGQDNEKLFF
DNA: TGTGCCACCAAAGGACAGGATAATGAAAAACTGTTTTTT
size: NA
V: TRBV24-1
D: TRBD1
J: TRBJ1-4

CDR3: CASSEDTGFVLSLHF
DNA: TGTGCCAGCAGTGAAGACACAGGGTTCGTTTTATCCCTCCACTTT
size: NA
V: TRBV6-1
D: NA
J: TRBJ1-6

CDR3: CASTYRGSGANVLTF
DNA: TGCGCCAGTACCTACAGGGGCTCTGGGGCCAACGTCCTGACTTTC
size: NA
V: TRBV5-1
D: TRBD1
J: TRBJ2-6

CDR3: CASSINTQYF
DNA: TGTGCCAGCAGCATTAATACGCAGTATTTT
size: NA
V: TRBV7-6
D: NA
J: TRBJ2-3

CDR3: CASSQDLGNTIYF
DNA: TGTGCCAGCAGCCAAGATCTCGGAAACACCATATATTTT
size: NA
V: TRBV4-2
D: NA
J: TRBJ1-3

CDR3: CASGPGRGFNEKLFF
DNA: TGTGCCAGCGGACCCGGGAGGGGGTTTAATGAAAAACTGTTTTTT
size: NA
V: TRBV27
D: NA
J: TRBJ1-4

CDR3: CSGRTGGRTEAFF
DNA: TGCAGCGGGAGGACAGGGGGCCGGACTGAAGCTTTCTTT
size: NA
V: TRBV29-1
D: TRBD1
J: TRBJ1-1

CDR3: CASSPRGHSSGNTIYF
DNA: TGTGCCAGCTCACCAAGGGGACACAGCTCTGGAAACACCATATATTTT
size: NA
V: TRBV18
D: NA
J: TRBJ1-3

CDR3: CASTTPGTGGRGYTF
DNA: TGTGCCAGTACCACCCCCGGGACAGGGGGCCGGGGCTACACCTTC
size: NA
V: TRBV19
D: TRBD1
J: TRBJ1-2

CDR3: CASSKGSRRGDTGELFF
DNA: TGTGCCAGCAGCAAAGGTTCGCGCAGGGGCGACACCGGGGAGCTGTTTTTT
size: NA
V: TRBV21-1
D: NA
J: TRBJ2-2

CDR3: CASSVGPGGSGEQYF
DNA: TGTGCCAGCAGCGTAGGTCCTGGCGGGTCGGGCGAGCAGTACTTC
size: NA
V: TRBV9
D: NA
J: TRBJ2-7

CDR3: CASSLGTEHYEQYF
DNA: TGTGCCAGCAGCCTTGGGACTGAACACTACGAGCAGTACTTC
size: NA
V: TRBV7-9
D: NA
J: TRBJ2-7

CDR3: CASSRAGGVYGYTF
DNA: TGTGCCAGCAGCCGGGCAGGGGGAGTCTATGGCTACACCTTC
size: once
V: TRBV14
D: TRBD1
J: TRBJ1-2

CDR3: CASSATGGSLFSGANVLTF
DNA: TGCGCCAGCAGCGCCACAGGGGGCTCACTATTTTCTGGGGCCAACGTCCTGACTTTC
size: once
V: TRBV5-1
D: TRBD1
J: TRBJ2-6

CDR3: CASSTGVVTGSITGNTIYF
DNA: TGTGCCAGCAGTACCGGTGTCGTCACAGGGAGTATCACTGGAAACACCATATATTTT
size: NA
V: TRBV5-4
D: NA
J: TRBJ1-3

CDR3: CASSYSITGWDIQYF
DNA: TGTGCCAGCAGTTACTCGATAACAGGGTGGGACATTCAGTACTTC
size: once
V: TRBV6-5
D: NA
J: TRBJ2-4

CDR3: CASSPRGLGHGYTF
DNA: TGTGCCAGCAGCCCGAGGGGGCTAGGGCATGGCTACACCTTC
size: NA
V: TRBV6-5
D: TRBD1
J: TRBJ1-2

CDR3: CASSFNQGQPQHF
DNA: TGCGCCAGCAGCTTCAACCAGGGTCAGCCCCAGCATTTT
size: NA
V: TRBV5-1
D: NA
J: TRBJ1-5

CDR3: CASHWGGAGGYTF
DNA: TGTGCCAGCCACTGGGGGGGGGCTGGAGGCTACACCTTC
size: NA
V: TRBV5-4
D: NA
J: TRBJ1-2

CDR3: CASSQASEQFF
DNA: TGTGCCAGCAGCCAAGCGAGTGAGCAGTTCTTC
size: NA
V: TRBV3-1/TRBV3-2
D: NA
J: TRBJ2-1

CDR3: CASSPGLAGGSMGGELFF
DNA: TGTGCCAGTAGTCCAGGACTAGCGGGAGGGTCTATGGGCGGGGAGCTGTTTTTT
size: NA
V: TRBV19
D: TRBD2
J: TRBJ2-2

CDR3: CATSKTGYYYNEQFF
DNA: TGTGCCACCAGCAAAACGGGTTATTACTACAATGAGCAGTTCTTC
size: NA
V: TRBV15
D: NA
J: TRBJ2-1

CDR3: CASSLETGESEQFF
DNA: TGCGCCAGCAGCTTGGAGACAGGGGAAAGTGAGCAGTTCTTC
size: NA
V: TRBV5-1
D: TRBD1
J: TRBJ2-1

CDR3: CASQGSGANVLTF
DNA: TGTGCCAGCCAGGGTTCTGGGGCCAACGTCCTGACTTTC
size: NA
V: TRBV28
D: NA
J: TRBJ2-6

CDR3: CASSPLFEGGEKLFF
DNA: TGTGCCAGCTCCCCGCTTTTTGAGGGAGGCGAAAAACTGTTTTTT
size: NA
V: TRBV18
D: NA
J: TRBJ1-4

CDR3: CASSLWDGRANEQFF
DNA: TGTGCCAGCAGCTTATGGGACGGGAGGGCCAATGAGCAGTTCTTC
size: NA
V: TRBV7-8
D: TRBD2
J: TRBJ2-1

CDR3: CASSHSAGGNTIYF
DNA: TGTGCCAGCAGCCACTCGGCAGGGGGAAACACCATATATTTT
size: NA
V: TRBV3-1/TRBV3-2
D: NA
J: TRBJ1-3